The text below deals with one TCR beta chain. In terms of age and location, participants ranged from roughly 18 to 90 years and lived in fewer than 30 US areas. The data are from a study of blood T cell repertoires in COVID-19. The table came from immunoSEQ multiplex PCR; TCRdb's copy has only in-frame clones and leaves some out. In the table there are about 150,000 clones, approximately 80% of which are singletons. This receptor was taken from a woman aged 50 to 65 who had recovered from COVID-19. Sequencing was done on a sample of PBMCs or T cells enriched from blood (not recorded which).

Here the CDR3 DNA reads TGTGCCAGCAGCTTGGCCGGATGGGGGACAGGGCAAGACGAGCAGTACTTC. Protein: CASSLAGWGTGQDEQYF. The rearrangement links TRBV5-5 to TRBJ2-7; 9 nucleotides agree with TRBD1. With 0 bases clipped from V and 5 bases from J, the junction kept 12 bases outside the gene matches. The CDR3 sequence is 17 residues long. Germline CDR1 SGHKS, CDR2 YYEKEE (reference sequence).